The rows below give T cell receptor beta chains drawn from one sample of a study of shared clonotypes between healthy human individuals. Measured with immunoSEQ multiplex PCR; TCRdb has only the in-frame clones, and not every one. The sample yields about 2 million clones, approximately 94% seen once. Sample: naive CD8+ T cells sorted from blood. Every receptor here comes from a man aged 18-30 years in good health. Both conserved end residues are part of each CDR3. The D gene is left open where the match is weak. Not every row has a clone size; where given, it reads once, few, many or a size class.

d_gene	v_gene	j_gene	abundance	CDR3aa	CDR3nt
.	TRBV5-1	TRBJ1-1	.	CASSDHWGTEAFF	TGCGCCAGCAGCGATCACTGGGGCACTGAAGCTTTCTTT
TRBD2	TRBV7-9	TRBJ2-3	.	CASSSGLAGSTDTQYF	TGTGCCAGCAGCTCCGGACTAGCGGGAAGCACAGATACGCAGTATTTT
.	TRBV5-6	TRBJ2-1	.	CASSLASGLYNEQFF	TGTGCCAGCAGCTTGGCCTCGGGGCTCTACAATGAGCAGTTCTTC
TRBD2	TRBV5-1	TRBJ2-5	.	CASSLVLAAYQETQYF	TGCGCCAGCAGCTTGGTCCTAGCGGCCTACCAAGAGACCCAGTACTTC
.	TRBV6-6	TRBJ1-4	.	CASSYSDGTNCF	TGTGCCAGCAGTTACTCGGATGGGACAAACTGTTTT
TRBD1	TRBV4-1	TRBJ1-5	.	CASSQGQGNQPQHF	TGCGCCAGCAGTCAGGGACAGGGCAATCAGCCCCAGCATTTT
TRBD1	TRBV7-8	TRBJ1-4	.	CASSRETGEKLFF	TGTGCCAGCAGCCGCGAGACAGGGGAAAAACTGTTTTTT
.	TRBV19	TRBJ2-1	.	CASSISSGGVEQFF	TGTGCCAGTAGTATCTCCAGCGGTGGGGTTGAGCAGTTCTTC
.	TRBV18	TRBJ2-7	.	CASSPGPGYEQYF	TGTGCCAGCTCACCGGGCCCGGGCTACGAGCAGTACTTC
.	TRBV7-9	TRBJ1-4	.	CASSPRTSEGKLFF	TGTGCCAGCAGCCCCCGGACCTCCGAGGGGAAACTGTTTTTT
.	TRBV19	TRBJ2-1	once	CASQLQGGSYNEQFF	TGTGCCAGTCAACTACAGGGGGGGTCCTACAATGAGCAGTTCTTC
TRBD1	TRBV28	TRBJ1-2	.	CASSLTGGFGYTF	TGTGCCAGCAGCTTGACAGGGGGCTTTGGCTACACCTTC
.	TRBV6-5	TRBJ2-5	.	CASSYSLQRQETQYF	TGTGCCAGCAGTTACTCTTTGCAGCGGCAAGAGACCCAGTACTTC
.	TRBV29-1	TRBJ1-2	.	CSVEGDNYGYTF	TGCAGCGTTGAGGGTGATAACTATGGCTACACCTTC
.	TRBV30	TRBJ2-7	.	CAWSLGSAYEQYF	TGTGCCTGGAGTCTGGGCAGCGCCTACGAGCAGTACTTC
.	TRBV5-1	TRBJ1-1	few	CASSLVWVHTEAFF	TGCGCCAGCAGCTTGGTCTGGGTTCACACTGAAGCTTTCTTT
.	TRBV9	TRBJ2-1	.	CASSVAQGQGNIHNEQFF	TGTGCCAGCAGCGTAGCTCAGGGACAAGGAAACATCCACAATGAGCAGTTCTTC
.	TRBV6-5	TRBJ1-2	.	CASSRAGGEGNGYTF	TGTGCCAGCAGCCGGGCTGGGGGCGAGGGGAATGGCTACACCTTC
.	TRBV12-5	TRBJ1-1	.	CASGRNLGVDTEAFF	TGTGCTAGTGGTCGTAACCTCGGGGTTGACACTGAAGCTTTCTTT
.	TRBV29-1	TRBJ1-1	.	CSVDQEAFF	TGCAGCGTTGATCAGGAGGCTTTCTTT
TRBD2	TRBV4-1	TRBJ2-4	.	CASSQVAGLAKNIQYF	TGCGCCAGCAGCCAAGTAGCGGGGTTAGCCAAAAACATTCAGTACTTC